Sequencing of this TCR beta chain was carried out in a study of blood T cell repertoires in COVID-19 (dated by TCRdb to the early 2020s). As for the study more broadly: Collaborator samples came from the United States, Italy and Spain and covered acute and convalescent phases of COVID-19. The material from the prospective study consisted of cDNA or gDNA derived from T cells, B-cell-depleted T cells, or PBMCs. The dataset comprised deeply sampled blood TCRbeta repertoires from subjects exposed to, actively infected with, or recovered from COVID-19. A freely available public database, intended as a resource for researchers studying the immune response to SARS-CoV-2, is where the repertoires were released. The samples were drawn from two sources: the first 160 participants of the ongoing ImmuneRACE study, and 950 to 1,500 subjects contributed by 6 global collaborators. A de-identified subject ID, COVID-19 status, age in years and sex were almost always included in the sample metadata. Where available, HLA class I and class II types were obtained from metadata supplied by the sample provider rather than from assay-based typing. The investigation overall reported the following: The quantity of clinical and demographic metadata differed by source and by participant and was supplied without curation.

Enrolling through a virtual design, the prospective study's participants ranged in age from roughly 18 to 90 years and lived across roughly 24 United States geographic areas. To assign participants to cohorts, the prospective study relied on clinical history that participants themselves reported in a screening survey and a study questionnaire. In the prospective study, mobile phlebotomists collected whole blood, serum and a nasopharyngeal or oropharyngeal swab from each participant. Participants in the prospective study had the option to provide additional blood draws and questionnaires over an approximately 2-month period. Before DNA extraction, blood samples from the prospective study were shipped at room temperature or frozen. From a lookup of the germline V gene, CDR1 and CDR2 are MNHNS and SASEGT. The CDR3 runs 15 amino acids, cysteine and phenylalanine included. The DNA shown is the 45-base CDR3, in frame from base 1. V is cut back by 6 bases and J by 7 bases, with 11 bases in the junction unmatched.

TCRbeta CDR3 regions were amplified from genomic DNA by means of the immunoSEQ Assay, a bias-controlled multiplex PCR. As for the original processing: The number of nucleated cells in each sample was estimated from the amplification of reference gene primers within the assay. Sequence reads were collapsed and filtered to measure the absolute abundance of every unique TCRbeta CDR3 rearrangement. For each sample, productive Simpson clonality was calculated as the square root of Simpson's diversity index over productive rearrangements. In TCRdb, the immuneACCESS table is reduced to in-frame sequences with V and J assigned. These tables do not hold every clone; where another copy was compared, an unresolved V gene accounts for under half, and the others remain unexplained. For V, J and clone size, that table is used; D and trimming come from the DNA. Counted in this sample were 250,000 or so clones; 88% of them appeared once. Jointly, the top ten make up approximately 2.5% of the sample.

Note on this clone: Its antigen is not yet known. Nothing much larger sits one base from this clone, and base qualities are not available.

The material sequenced was PBMCs or T cells enriched from blood (not recorded which). This chain joins TRBV6-1 to TRBJ2-5; TRBD2 agrees with 10 junctional bases. The TCR sequence derives from a woman in her thirties or forties with acute COVID-19. This receptor has the CDR3 CASSLGTSEGGTQYF. At the DNA level, the sequence is TGTGCCAGCAGCCTCGGGACTAGCGAGGGAGGGACCCAGTACTTC.